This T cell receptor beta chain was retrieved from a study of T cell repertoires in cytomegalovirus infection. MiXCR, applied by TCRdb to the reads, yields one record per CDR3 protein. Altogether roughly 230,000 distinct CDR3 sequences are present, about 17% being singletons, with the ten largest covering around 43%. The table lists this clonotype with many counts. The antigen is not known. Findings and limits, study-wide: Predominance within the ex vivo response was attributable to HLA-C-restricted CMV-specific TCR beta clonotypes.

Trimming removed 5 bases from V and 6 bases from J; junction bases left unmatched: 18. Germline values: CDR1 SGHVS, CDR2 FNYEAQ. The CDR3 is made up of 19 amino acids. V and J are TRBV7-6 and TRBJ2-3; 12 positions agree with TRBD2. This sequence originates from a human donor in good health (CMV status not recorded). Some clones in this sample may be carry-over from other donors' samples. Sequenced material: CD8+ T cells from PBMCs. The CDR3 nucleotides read TGTGCCAGCAGCCACGCAGGGTATCCTAGCGGGGGGGCCTTGGATACGCAGTATTTT. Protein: CASSHAGYPSGGALDTQYF.